The source of this T cell receptor beta chain is a study of lymphopenia after photon versus proton radiotherapy. Study conclusions and caveats: Post-nadir TCR diversity decline inversely tracked overall survival among those who died. Relative stability marked proton patients; photon patients lost diversity and naive cells. Only patients who died were analyzed for survival; proton advantage is unproven. Oligoclonal CD8+ Temra expansion after nadir drove photon patients' diversity drop.

The CDR3 length is 15 residues. With V trimmed by 3 bases and J by 1 base, 4 bases remained unmatched. Per germline, CDR1 MNHNS and CDR2 SASEGT. Data came from immunoSEQ multiplex PCR; TCRdb stores just in-frame clones and leaves some out. The sample lists around 53,000 clones; around 80% were seen once. This clone appeared a few times. The target antigen is unknown. Sequenced here: peripheral blood, sampled from a patient treated with photon-based radiotherapy. The source of this sequence is a man over 45 with gastric cancer. This chain joins TRBV6-1 and TRBJ1-1; 8 nucleotides match TRBD1. CDR3 residues: CASSDPDRANTEAFF. CDR3 DNA: TGTGCCAGCAGTGATCCGGACAGGGCGAACACTGAAGCTTTCTTT.